This TCR beta chain originates from a study of cytomegalovirus exposure and HLA in healthy donors. The CDR3 is 13 residues long. Germline CDR1 and CDR2: SGHRS and YFSETQ. V dropped 1 base and J dropped 0 bases, with 4 bases sitting between them. PCR primers comprised 60 Vbeta and 13 Jbeta primers. The repertoire was sequenced with immunoSEQ multiplex PCR; TCRdb's copy has only in-frame clones and lacks some. This table has about 140,000 clones, around 85% appearing once. This sequence joins TRBV5-1 and TRBJ2-5; D is ambiguous. The origin of this receptor is a female donor in good health and CMV-seronegative. Sequenced: PBMCs. The DNA for the CDR3 is TGCGCCAGCAGCTTGTTAGACCAAGAGACCCAGTACTTC. Protein product: CASSLLDQETQYF.